Sequencing of this TCR beta chain was carried out in a study of shared clonotypes between healthy human individuals. Whole-study findings and limits: Clonotypes shared by all four donors outscored non-shared clonotypes in generation probability. Among the subsets, naive ones generally showed larger estimated richness than memory ones. Only blood was sampled, and tissue TCR repertoires likely differ from blood ones.

Germline-derived CDR1 and CDR2 are KGHSH and LQKENI. The CDR3 covers 15 residues. V lost 1 base to trimming and J lost 2 bases, with 11 bases between them. Repertoires were generated with immunoSEQ multiplex PCR, while TCRdb's copy carries only in-frame clones and drops some. Found here are 2 million to 3 million clones, approximately 90% of them singletons; the top ten hold about 0.13%. To note about this clone: Antigen unknown.

V is TRBV18 and J is TRBJ1-2, with a possible D match to TRBD1 (5 bases). The clonotype was recovered from a man aged 18 to 30 in good health. The source material was naive CD4+ T cells sorted from blood. Specified subset: CD45RA+ positively selected. DNA for the CDR3: TGTGCCAGCTCACCACGTGGCCGGGACAACTATGGCTACACCTTC. Amino acid sequence: CASSPRGRDNYGYTF.